Listed here is a single T cell receptor beta chain. Antigen unknown. The sample belongs to a study of T cells in tumors after PD-1 blockade. Study as a whole: Patients received pembrolizumab 200 mg every 3 weeks or cemiplimab 350 mg every 2 weeks. Blood samples averaged around 110,000 templates (range about 22,000-260,000) and roughly 39,000 unique clonotypes. General observations from the study: Peripheral recruitment is suggested, as some novel exhausted tumor clones were in pre-treatment blood.

The CDR3 totals 14 residues. The method was immunoSEQ multiplex PCR; TCRdb's version includes in-frame clones alone and lacks a portion of them. The sample yields some 60,000 clones, just under 80% seen once. The sequencing used PBMCs, collected before anti-PD-1 treatment. The J gene is TRBJ1-2, the V gene TRBV21-1. TRBV21-1 is a known pseudogene. This receptor was obtained from a human donor with basal cell carcinoma. The CDR3: CASSKDHTNYGYTF. In nucleotides, the CDR3 is TGTGCCAGCAGCAAAGATCATACTAACTATGGCTACACCTTC.